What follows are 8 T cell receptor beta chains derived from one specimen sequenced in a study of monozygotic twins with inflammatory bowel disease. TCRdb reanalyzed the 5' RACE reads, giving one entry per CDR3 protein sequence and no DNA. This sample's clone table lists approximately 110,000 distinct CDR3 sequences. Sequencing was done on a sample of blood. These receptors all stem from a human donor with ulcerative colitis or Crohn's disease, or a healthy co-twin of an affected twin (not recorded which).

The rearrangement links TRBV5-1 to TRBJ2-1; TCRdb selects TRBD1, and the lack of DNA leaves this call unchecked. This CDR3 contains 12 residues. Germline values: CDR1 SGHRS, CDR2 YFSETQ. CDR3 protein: CASSWTENEQFF.

The CDR3 sequence: CASTSFDSTNEKLFF. The chain employs TRBV28 and TRBJ1-4. CDR1 and CDR2 (germline): MDHEN, SYDVKM. The CDR3 consists of 15 residues. Supplemented by reference TRBV28 and TRBJ1-4, the full variable domain reads DVKVTQSSRYLVKRTGEKVFLECVQDMDHENMFWYRQDPGLGLRLIYFSYDVKMKEKGDIPEGYSVSREKKERFSLILESASTNQTSMYLCASTSFDSTNEKLFFGSGTQLSVL.

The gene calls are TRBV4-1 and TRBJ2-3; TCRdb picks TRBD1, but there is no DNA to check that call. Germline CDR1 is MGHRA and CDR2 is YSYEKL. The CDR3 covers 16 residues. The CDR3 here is CASSPLQTGEADTQYF.

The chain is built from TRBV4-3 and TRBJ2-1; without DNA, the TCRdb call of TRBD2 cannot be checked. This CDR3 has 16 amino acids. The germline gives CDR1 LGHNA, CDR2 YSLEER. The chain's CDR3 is CASSQASGTVVGEQFF.

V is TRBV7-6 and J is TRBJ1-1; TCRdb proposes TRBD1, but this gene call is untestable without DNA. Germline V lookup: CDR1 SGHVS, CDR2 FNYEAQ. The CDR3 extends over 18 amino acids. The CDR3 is CASSHPVGGGRMNTEAFF. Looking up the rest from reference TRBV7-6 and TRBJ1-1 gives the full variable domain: GAGVSQSPRYKVTKRGQDVALRCDPISGHVSLYWYRQALGQGPEFLTYFNYEAQQDKSGLPNDRFSAERPEGSISTLTIQRTEQRDSAMYRCASSHPVGGGRMNTEAFFGQGTRLTVV.

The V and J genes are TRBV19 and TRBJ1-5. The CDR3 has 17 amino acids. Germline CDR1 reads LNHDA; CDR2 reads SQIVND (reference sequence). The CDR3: CASSIRWRGQPQSAQHF.

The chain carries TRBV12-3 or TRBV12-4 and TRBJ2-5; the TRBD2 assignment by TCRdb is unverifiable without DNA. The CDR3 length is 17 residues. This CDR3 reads CASSLFQRGLYQETQYF.

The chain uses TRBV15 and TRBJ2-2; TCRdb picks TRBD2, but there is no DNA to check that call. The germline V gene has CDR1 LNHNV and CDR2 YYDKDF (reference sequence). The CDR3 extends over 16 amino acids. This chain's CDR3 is CATSRVGLVRTGELFF.